This is a list of T cell receptor beta chains from one sample in a study of cytomegalovirus exposure and HLA in healthy donors. Method: immunoSEQ multiplex PCR; TCRdb's copy keeps in-frame clones and lacks some. This table has around 100,000 clones, 65% appearing once. Sequencing used PBMCs. The source of these receptors is a man younger than 40 in good health and CMV-seropositive. Each CDR3 is given with its conserved first and last residue. D genes are given only for firm matches. Clone size is given for some rows only: seen once, a few or many times, or a class if the clone is expanded.

V: TRBV15; size: few; D: NA; J: TRBJ2-3; length: 12; CDR3: CATSSGSDTQYF; DNA: TGTGCCACCAGCTCGGGGTCGGATACGCAGTATTTT
V: TRBV7-3; size: few; D: NA; J: TRBJ1-4; length: 13; CDR3: CASSRGSGEKLFF; DNA: TGTGCCAGCAGCCGTGGTTCCGGGGAAAAACTGTTTTTT
V: TRBV7-2; size: NA; D: NA; J: TRBJ1-2; length: 12; CDR3: CASSSYNYGYTF; DNA: TGTGCCAGCAGCTCGTATAACTATGGCTACACCTTC
V: TRBV10-3; size: NA; D: NA; J: TRBJ1-3; length: 15; CDR3: CAISPGSGGGNTIYF; DNA: TGTGCCATCAGTCCGGGATCAGGAGGTGGAAACACCATATATTTT
V: TRBV6-5; size: NA; D: NA; J: TRBJ1-6; length: 15; CDR3: CASSYIRGRGSPLHF; DNA: TGTGCCAGCAGTTACATCCGGGGAAGAGGATCACCCCTCCACTTT
V: TRBV7-2; size: NA; D: TRBD2; J: TRBJ2-3; length: 16; CDR3: CASRPSGGGRTSTQYF; DNA: TGTGCCAGCAGACCTTCGGGAGGGGGGCGGACCAGCACGCAGTATTTT
V: TRBV2; size: few; D: TRBD1; J: TRBJ1-1; length: 15; CDR3: CASSGATGMNTEAFF; DNA: TGTGCCAGCAGTGGGGCGACAGGGATGAACACTGAAGCTTTCTTT
V: TRBV6-5; size: NA; D: NA; J: TRBJ1-4; length: 13; CDR3: CASSDTANEKLFF; DNA: TGTGCCAGCAGTGACACTGCTAATGAAAAACTGTTTTTT
V: TRBV27; size: once; D: TRBD1; J: TRBJ2-5; length: 15; CDR3: CASSLWGQGQETQYF; DNA: TGTGCCAGCAGTTTATGGGGACAGGGACAAGAGACCCAGTACTTC
V: TRBV2; size: NA; D: TRBD2; J: TRBJ2-5; length: 15; CDR3: CASSRLAGRQETQYF; DNA: TGTGCCAGCAGTCGACTAGCGGGGAGACAAGAGACCCAGTACTTC
V: TRBV7-2; size: NA; D: TRBD2; J: TRBJ2-1; length: 16; CDR3: CASSPRGLAGGSEQFF; DNA: TGTGCCAGCAGCCCGAGGGGACTAGCGGGGGGGAGTGAGCAGTTCTTC
V: TRBV2; size: NA; D: NA; J: TRBJ1-1; length: 13; CDR3: CASSDRENTEAFF; DNA: TGTGCCAGCAGTGATCGGGAGAACACTGAAGCTTTCTTT
V: TRBV30; size: few; D: TRBD2; J: TRBJ2-3; length: 13; CDR3: CAGSGGNTDTQYF; DNA: TGTGCCGGCTCGGGGGGAAACACAGATACGCAGTATTTT
V: TRBV6-1; size: few; D: NA; J: TRBJ1-1; length: 13; CDR3: CASNQGVSTEAFF; DNA: TGTGCCAGCAATCAGGGTGTGAGCACTGAAGCTTTCTTT